The clone carrying this TCR beta chain has a count of ten or more. The target antigen is unknown. The data originate from a study of identical twins. Study observations and caveats: Where beta out-of-frame sequences were concerned, excess twin sharing was weaker. Part of the zero-insertion signal could reflect confounding by invariant MAIT and iNKT cells. Researchers reported excess low generation probability among twin-shared out-of-frame alpha sequences.

TCRdb re-called the 5' RACE reads through MiXCR, storing one row per CDR3 protein. The profile shows approximately 600,000 distinct CDR3 sequences, roughly 9.5% of them singletons. All donors comprised healthy Caucasians. These data also featured in a second study, about yellow fever vaccine responses in identical twins.

The TCR originated in a woman aged 18-29 years in good health. Sequences were obtained from PBMCs.

DNA for the CDR3: TGTGCCAGCAGCCGCGGGAGTGGGGAACCTAATGAGCAGTTCTTC. It yields the protein CASSRGSGEPNEQFF. The rearrangement joins TRBV3-1 to TRBJ2-1; 7 bases match TRBD2. The length of the CDR3 is 15 residues. Germline V gene sequence: CDR1 LGHDT, CDR2 YNNKEL (reference sequence). Trimming removed 4 bases from V and 7 bases from J; junction bases left unmatched: 10.